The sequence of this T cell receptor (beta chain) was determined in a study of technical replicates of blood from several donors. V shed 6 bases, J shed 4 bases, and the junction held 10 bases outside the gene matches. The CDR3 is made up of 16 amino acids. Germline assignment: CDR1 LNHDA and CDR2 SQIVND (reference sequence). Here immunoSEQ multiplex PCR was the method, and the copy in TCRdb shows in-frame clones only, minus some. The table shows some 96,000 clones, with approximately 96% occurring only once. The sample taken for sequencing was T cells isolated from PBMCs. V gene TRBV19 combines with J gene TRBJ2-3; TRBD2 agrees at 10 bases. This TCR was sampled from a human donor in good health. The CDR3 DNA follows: TGTGCCAGTAGGGCGAATCTAGCGGGAGTAGCAGATACGCAGTATTTT. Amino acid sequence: CASRANLAGVADTQYF.